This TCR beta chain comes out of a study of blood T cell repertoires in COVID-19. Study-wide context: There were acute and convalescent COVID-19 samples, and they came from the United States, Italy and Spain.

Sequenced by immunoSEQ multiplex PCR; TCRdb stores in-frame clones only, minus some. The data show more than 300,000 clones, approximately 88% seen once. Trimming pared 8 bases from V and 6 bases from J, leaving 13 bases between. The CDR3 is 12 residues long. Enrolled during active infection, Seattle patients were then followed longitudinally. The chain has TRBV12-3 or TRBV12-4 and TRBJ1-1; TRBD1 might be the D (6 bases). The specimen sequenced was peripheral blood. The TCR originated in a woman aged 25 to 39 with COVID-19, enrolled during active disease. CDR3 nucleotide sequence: TGTGCCAGCTCCCCCAGACAGGCTGAAGCTTTCTTT. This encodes CASSPRQAEAFF.